The 16 T cell receptor beta chains given below trace back to one sample, sequenced in a study of blood T cell repertoires in COVID-19 (dated by TCRdb to about 2020). Receptor amplification or capture employed the immunoSEQ multiplex PCR assay. Held by TCRdb, this immuneACCESS table contains in-frame sequences only and omits some clones. Under half of the omission traces to an unresolved V gene where checked; the cause of the rest is unknown. The sample table lists 60,000 to 70,000 clones, about 81% of them with a count of one. The ten most abundant clones make up about 15% of the sample. The sample consisted of peripheral blood. The receptors derive from a man older than 75 with acute or convalescent COVID-19.

The chain employs TRBV28 and TRBJ2-3; 11 bases match TRBD2. The CDR3 loop spans 16 amino acids. Germline V lookup: CDR1 MDHEN, CDR2 SYDVKM. The junction had 7 bases not matched to a gene; V was cut back by 5 bases and J by 3 bases. Here the CDR3 reads CASSHPTSGRTDTQYF. CDR3 nucleotide sequence: TGTGCCAGCAGTCATCCAACTAGCGGGAGAACAGATACGCAGTATTTT.

The chain has TRBV5-1 and TRBJ2-1, with 11 bases lining up with TRBD2. Germline-derived CDR1 and CDR2 are SGHRS and YFSETQ. The ends lost 4 bases at V and 6 bases at J; junction bases unmatched: 9. This CDR3 contains 16 residues. In nucleotides, the CDR3 is TGCGCCAGCAGCGCGGAGGGACTAGCGGTGGTCAATGAGCAGTTCTTC. The encoded protein is CASSAEGLAVVNEQFF.

CDR3 in DNA: TGTGCCAGCATTAACGCGGGGGGGCCAGATACGCAGTATTTT. This gives the protein CASINAGGPDTQYF. This chain connects TRBV13 to TRBJ2-3; 9 bases map to TRBD2. The CDR3 is made up of 14 amino acids. The V gene end was trimmed by 7 bases and the J gene end by 4 bases; junction bases not matched to a gene: 6. CDR1 is PRHDT, CDR2 FYEKMQ, per germline (reference sequence).

V usage is TRBV5-4 and J usage is TRBJ2-1; D unclear. Germline CDR1 is SGHNT and CDR2 is YYREEE (reference sequence). CDR3 length: 15 residues. V was pared by 6 bases and J by 3 bases, with 16 bases between. The CDR3 loop is CASTSLNKFYNEQFF. CDR3 DNA sequence: TGTGCCAGCACCTCCCTGAACAAATTCTACAATGAGCAGTTCTTC.

The gene calls are TRBV12-3 or TRBV12-4 and TRBJ1-1; no definite D call. V was cut by 6 bases and J by 0 bases, with 8 bases left in between. The CDR3 sequence is 13 residues long. In DNA form, the CDR3 reads TGTGCCAGCAGGTCTTTAATGAACACTGAAGCTTTCTTT. Translated: CASRSLMNTEAFF.

The chain is built from TRBV2 and TRBJ1-2; D might be TRBD1 (6 bases). V lost 6 bases to trimming and J lost 5 bases, with 19 bases between them. The germline CDR1 and CDR2 sequences are SNHLY and FYNNEI. The CDR3 has 15 residues. DNA of the CDR3: TGTGCCAGCAGGACGACAGGCCCCAAGGGTTATGGCTACACCTTC. Protein product: CASRTTGPKGYGYTF.

This chain connects TRBV11-2 to TRBJ1-5, with TRBD1 identical over 9 bases. Looked up from germline, CDR1 is SGHAT and CDR2 is FQNNGV. V was pared by 5 bases and J by 0 bases, with 8 bases of the junction left unmatched. The CDR3 extends over 17 amino acids. CDR3 sequence: CASSPGQGIASNQPQHF. CDR3 bases: TGTGCCAGCAGCCCCGGACAGGGGATAGCTAGCAATCAGCCCCAGCATTTT.

The chain combines TRBV4-3 with TRBJ2-3; 7 nucleotides align to TRBD2. Germline V gene sequence: CDR1 LGHNA, CDR2 YSLEER. With 5 bases clipped from V and 11 bases from J, the junction kept 16 bases outside the gene matches. The CDR3 runs to 15 residues. The CDR3 DNA reads TGCGCCAGCAGCTTGGAAAGAACCCGGGGGGTGAGGCAGTATTTT. Amino acids: CASSLERTRGVRQYF.

The chain joins TRBV4-2 to TRBJ2-1, with TRBD1 matching 9 bases. CDR3 size: 15 residues. Trimming removed 1 base from V and 5 bases from J; junction bases left unmatched: 3. Germline loops: CDR1 LGHNA, CDR2 YNFKEQ. CDR3 DNA sequence: TGTGCCAGCAGCCAAGGGGACAGGGAAGACAATGAGCAGTTCTTC. Its protein product is CASSQGDREDNEQFF.

The rearrangement uses TRBV7-2 and TRBJ2-1, with no clear D. The CDR3 spans 13 residues. Per the germline V gene, CDR1 is SGHTA and CDR2 is FQGNSA. The V gene lost 4 bases and the J gene lost 10 bases, with 14 bases spanning the gap. CDR3 DNA sequence: TGTGCCAGCAGCTACCCGCAGGTAGAGGAGCAGTTCTTC. Encoded protein: CASSYPQVEEQFF.

This chain connects TRBV7-2 to TRBJ2-1; tentatively, D is TRBD2 (6 bases). Trimming shortened V by 6 bases and J by 4 bases, and 22 bases separated the two germline ends. This CDR3 region has 17 residues. Germline V gives CDR1 SGHTA, CDR2 FQGNSA. The CDR3 sequence: CASSPKTGTPGYNEQFF. In DNA, the CDR3 is TGTGCCAGCAGTCCAAAAACGGGGACTCCGGGGTACAATGAGCAGTTCTTC.

This chain uses TRBV19 with TRBJ1-2; 9 nucleotides line up with TRBD1. Germline trimming cut 5 bases from V and 8 bases from J; bases unmatched to any gene: 3. The germline gives CDR1 LNHDA, CDR2 SQIVND (reference sequence). The CDR3 totals 12 residues. The CDR3 here is CASSQTGGGYTF. The CDR3 nucleotides are TGTGCCAGTAGTCAGACAGGGGGAGGCTACACCTTC.

V gene TRBV28 combines with J gene TRBJ1-4; no firm D call. The CDR3 sequence is 12 residues long. V gave up 7 bases and J gave up 4 bases, with 7 bases separating them. Germline CDR1 is MDHEN and CDR2 is SYDVKM. In DNA form, the CDR3 reads TGTGCCAGCAACGCGGGTAATGAAAAACTGTTTTTT. Amino acid sequence: CASNAGNEKLFF.

The V call is TRBV4-1, the J call TRBJ1-2; 9 bases line up with TRBD1. Germline CDR1 MGHRA, CDR2 YSYEKL. The CDR3 has 18 residues. The V and J ends lost 4 bases and 5 bases, in that order; junction bases with no gene match: 17. The CDR3 DNA reads as TGCGCCAGCAGCCGATCACCGAGGGGACAGGGTGGGGGGTATGGCTACACCTTC. Its protein is CASSRSPRGQGGGYGYTF.

This chain uses TRBV19 with TRBJ1-4, with D tentatively TRBD1 (5 bases). V lost 5 bases and J lost 0, with 7 bases in between. The CDR3 is 14 residues long. CDR1 is LNHDA, CDR2 SQIVND, per germline (reference sequence). This chain's CDR3 is CASSQGSTNEKLFF. The CDR3 coding sequence is TGTGCCAGTAGTCAGGGATCAACTAATGAAAAACTGTTTTTT.

V gene TRBV5-8 combines with J gene TRBJ1-5, with 7 bases that match TRBD1. CDR1 and CDR2 from the germline V gene are SGHTS and YDEGEE. Trimming removed 3 bases from V and 8 bases from J; junction bases left unmatched: 11. The CDR3 totals 15 residues. CDR3 amino acids: CASSSRQGLRKPQHF. Here the CDR3 DNA reads TGTGCCAGCAGCTCACGACAGGGCTTGCGGAAGCCCCAGCATTTT.